The T cell receptor (beta chain) under discussion was sequenced for a study of PD-1 blockade in classical Hodgkin lymphoma. Study in general: Every 2 weeks, patients got 3 mg/kg intravenous nivolumab.

The germline gives CDR1 MDHEN, CDR2 SYDVKM. V lost 7 bases to trimming and J lost 4 bases; unmatched junction nucleotides: 10. The CDR3 runs 14 residues. This table comes from immunoSEQ multiplex PCR, and its TCRdb copy is limited to in-frame clones, with some not included. The data contain around 25,000 clones, approximately 85% of them singletons. Comments on this clone: Its antigen is not known.

Study results and caveats: For complete responders, baseline diversity was comparable to that of newly diagnosed patients.

As to time point: cycle 4 day 1 (C4D1), after about 6 weeks of nivolumab. Brentuximab vedotin exposure varied, and every patient relapsed after autologous stem cell transplantation. Magnetic depletion of unwanted cells isolated CD4+ T cells from thawed PBMCs. The chain uses TRBV28 and TRBJ2-7; TRBD1 agrees at 7 bases. The specimen comprised CD4+ T cells from blood, sampled before the fourth cycle of nivolumab. This TCR was recovered from a human donor with classical Hodgkin lymphoma. CDR3 region: CASKTQGFGYEQYF. The CDR3 bases are TGTGCCAGCAAGACACAGGGGTTCGGGTACGAGCAGTACTTC.